This entry concerns a single T cell receptor (beta chain). Its recognized antigen is unknown. No base-level quality is on record; no much larger clone is a single base apart. Library construction relied on the immunoSEQ multiplex PCR assay. Entries here come from immuneACCESS through TCRdb and include only in-frame sequences with V and J called. Some clones fail to appear in such tables; in the studies checked, an unresolved V gene covers under half of the shortfall, and the cause of the remainder is unknown. This sample lists approximately 130,000 clones; approximately 96% were detected once. The ten biggest clones cover 0.44% of the sample. V is clipped by 0 bases and J by 6 bases, and the sequence between their germline boundaries is 6 bases long. The CDR3 holds 12 amino acids from the cysteine to the phenylalanine. CDR3 DNA only is kept here, 36 bases in frame from base 1. The germline V gene yields MNHEY for CDR1 and SVGAGI for CDR2.

This specimen belongs to a study of T cell changes during pregnancy in multiple sclerosis (dated by TCRdb to the late 2010s). In the study overall: In women with multiple sclerosis, the researchers looked at how the T cell repertoire shifted as pregnancy progressed.

The origin of this receptor is a female donor with multiple sclerosis, enrolled in a pregnancy study. The chain joins TRBV6-5 to TRBJ2-7; the D gene is perhaps TRBD2, on 5 matching bases. The material sequenced was peripheral blood, taken after pregnancy. CDR3 reads: CASSYSRGEQYF. In nucleotide form, the sequence is TGTGCCAGCAGTTACTCACGGGGCGAGCAGTACTTC.